The clone carrying this TCR beta chain has just a few counts. The record originates from a study of T cells in Graves' hyperthyroidism and ophthalmopathy. Germline loops: CDR1 KGHSH, CDR2 LQKENI. J lost 1 base, V lost 2 bases, and 4 bases had no gene match. This CDR3 has 16 amino acids. Amplification targeted TCR beta CDR3 regions from RNA transcripts. Initially, a first-round RT-PCR of the TCR CDR3 employed the HTBI primer set. TCRdb called the multiplex PCR reads again in MiXCR, with one record for every CDR3 protein. The data hold roughly 510,000 distinct CDR3 sequences, with less than 25% observed a single time.

The specimen sequenced was blood. This clonotype was sampled from a man between 18 and 29 years old with Graves' hyperthyroidism. This chain uses TRBV18 with TRBJ1-1; 10 bases line up with TRBD1. The CDR3 DNA follows: TGTGCCAGCTCACCAGGGGGACAGGGGACGAACACTGAAGCTTTCTTT. Translated, it gives CASSPGGQGTNTEAFF.